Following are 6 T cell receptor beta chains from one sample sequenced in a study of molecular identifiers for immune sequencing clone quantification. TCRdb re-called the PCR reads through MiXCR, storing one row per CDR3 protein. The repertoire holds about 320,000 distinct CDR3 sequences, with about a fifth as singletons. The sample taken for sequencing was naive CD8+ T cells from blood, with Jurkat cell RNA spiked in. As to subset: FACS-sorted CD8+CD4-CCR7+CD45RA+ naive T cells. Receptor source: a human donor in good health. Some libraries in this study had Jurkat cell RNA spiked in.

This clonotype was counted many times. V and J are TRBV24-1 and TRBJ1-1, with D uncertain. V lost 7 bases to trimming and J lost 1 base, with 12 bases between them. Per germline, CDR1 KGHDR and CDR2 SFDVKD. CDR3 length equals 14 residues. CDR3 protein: CATRDRDSNTEAFF. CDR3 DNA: TGTGCCACCAGAGACCGGGATTCGAACACTGAAGCTTTCTTT.

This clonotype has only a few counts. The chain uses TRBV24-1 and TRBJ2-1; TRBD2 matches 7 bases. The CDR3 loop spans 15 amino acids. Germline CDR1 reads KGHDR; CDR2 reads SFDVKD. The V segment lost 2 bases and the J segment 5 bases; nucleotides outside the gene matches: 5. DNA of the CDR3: TGTGCCACCAGTGATTGGCTAGCGGACAACAATGAGCAGTTCTTC. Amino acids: CATSDWLADNNEQFF.

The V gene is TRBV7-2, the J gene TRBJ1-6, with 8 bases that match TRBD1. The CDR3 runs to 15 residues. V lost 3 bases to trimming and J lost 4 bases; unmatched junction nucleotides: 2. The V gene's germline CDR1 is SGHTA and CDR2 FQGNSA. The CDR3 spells CASSLGQAYNSPLHF. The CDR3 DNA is TGTGCCAGCAGCTTGGGACAGGCTTATAATTCACCCCTCCACTTT.

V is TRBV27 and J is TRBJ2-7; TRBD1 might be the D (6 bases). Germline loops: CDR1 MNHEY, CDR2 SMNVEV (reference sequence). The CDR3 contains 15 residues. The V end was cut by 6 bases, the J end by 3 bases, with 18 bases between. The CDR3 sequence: CASRLGQTGNYEQYF. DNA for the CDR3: TGTGCCAGCAGGTTAGGACAGACGGGGAACTACGAGCAGTACTTC.

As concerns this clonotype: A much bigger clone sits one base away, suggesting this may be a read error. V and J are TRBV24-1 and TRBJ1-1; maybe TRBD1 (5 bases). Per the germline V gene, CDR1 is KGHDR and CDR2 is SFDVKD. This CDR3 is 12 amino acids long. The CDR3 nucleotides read TGTGCCACCAGTGATTTGGGGACTGGAGCTTTCTTT. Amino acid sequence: CATSDLGTGAFF.

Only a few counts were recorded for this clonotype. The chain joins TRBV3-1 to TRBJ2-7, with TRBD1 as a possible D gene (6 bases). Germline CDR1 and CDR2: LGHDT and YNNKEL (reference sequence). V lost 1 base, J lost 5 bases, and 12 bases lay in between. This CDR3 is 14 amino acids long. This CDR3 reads CASSQVGARDEQYF. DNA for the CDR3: TGTGCCAGCAGCCAAGTGGGGGCCCGGGACGAGCAGTACTTC.